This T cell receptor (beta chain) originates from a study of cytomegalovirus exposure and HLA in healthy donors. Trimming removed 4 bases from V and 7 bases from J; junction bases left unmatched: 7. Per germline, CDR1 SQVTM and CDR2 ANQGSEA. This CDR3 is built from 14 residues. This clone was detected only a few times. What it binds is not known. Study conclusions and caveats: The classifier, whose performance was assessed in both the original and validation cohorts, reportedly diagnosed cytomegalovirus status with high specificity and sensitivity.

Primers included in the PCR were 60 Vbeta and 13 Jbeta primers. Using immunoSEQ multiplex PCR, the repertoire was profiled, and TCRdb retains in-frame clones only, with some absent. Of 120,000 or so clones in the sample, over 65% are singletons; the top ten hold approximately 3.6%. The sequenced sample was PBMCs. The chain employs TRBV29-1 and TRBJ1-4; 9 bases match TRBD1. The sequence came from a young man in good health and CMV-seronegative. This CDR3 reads CSVATDRGSEKLFF. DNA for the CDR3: TGCAGCGTTGCCACGGACAGGGGAAGTGAAAAACTGTTTTTT.